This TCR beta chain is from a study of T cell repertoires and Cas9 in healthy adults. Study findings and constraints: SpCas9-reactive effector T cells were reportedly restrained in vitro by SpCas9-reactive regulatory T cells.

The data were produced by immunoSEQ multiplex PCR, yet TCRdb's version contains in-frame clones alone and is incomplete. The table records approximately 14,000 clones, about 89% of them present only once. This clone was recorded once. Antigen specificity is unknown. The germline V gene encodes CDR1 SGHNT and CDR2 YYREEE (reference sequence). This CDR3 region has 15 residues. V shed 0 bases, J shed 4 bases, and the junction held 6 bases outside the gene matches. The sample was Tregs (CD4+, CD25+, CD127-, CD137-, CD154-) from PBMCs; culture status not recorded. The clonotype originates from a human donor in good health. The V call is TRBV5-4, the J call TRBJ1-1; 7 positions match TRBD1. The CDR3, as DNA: TGTGCCAGCAGCTTGGGACAGGGTGTTAGCACTGAAGCTTTCTTT. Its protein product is CASSLGQGVSTEAFF.